This entry lists 16 T cell receptor beta chains sequenced from one sample in a study of radiation and T cells in renal cell carcinoma. Here immunoSEQ multiplex PCR was the method, and the copy in TCRdb shows in-frame clones only, minus some. This table has 20,000 to 25,000 clones, 80% appearing once. Time point of the sample: baseline pretreatment blood. As for treatment: 15 Gy SBRT to primary tumor, nephrectomy 4 weeks later. The sample was blood, taken from a patient whose treatment included radiotherapy and nephrectomy. These receptors were taken from a man in his 60s with renal cell carcinoma.

The chain recombines TRBV7-2 with TRBJ2-3, with TRBD1 matching 8 bases. Germline trimming cut 5 bases from V and 0 bases from J; bases unmatched to any gene: 7. Germline V CDR1 and CDR2: SGHTA, FQGNSA. This CDR3 region has 16 residues. The CDR3 here is CASSHDRGQSTDTQYF. The CDR3 DNA reads TGTGCCAGCAGCCACGACAGGGGACAAAGCACAGATACGCAGTATTTT.

This clone showed up just once. The gene calls are TRBV30 and TRBJ2-1, with D possibly being TRBD1 (5 bases). Germline V gene sequence: CDR1 GTSNPN, CDR2 SVGIG (reference sequence). The CDR3 sequence is 14 residues long. The V and J ends lost 0 bases and 3 bases respectively, with 9 bases between them. The DNA for the CDR3 is TGTGCCTGGAGTGTAAGCAGGGTCTACAATGAGCAGTTCTTC. Protein sequence: CAWSVSRVYNEQFF. Filled out from reference TRBV30 and TRBJ2-1, the complete variable domain reads SQTIHQWPATLVQPVGSPLSLECTVEGTSNPNLYWYRQAAGRGLQLLFYSVGIGQISSEVPQNLSASRPQDRQFILSSKKLLLSDSGFYLCAWSVSRVYNEQFFGPGTRLTVL.

This clone is medium-sized within its sample. The CDR3 bases are TGTGCCATCAAGGACGGGGGAGAGGCCAATGAGCAGTTCTTC. This translates into CAIKDGGEANEQFF. The chain uses TRBV10-3 and TRBJ2-1, with D possibly TRBD2 on 6 matching bases. Trimming stripped 7 bases from V and 6 bases from J, with 16 bases between. The germline V gene encodes CDR1 ENHRY and CDR2 SYGVKD. The CDR3 covers 14 residues.

The gene calls are TRBV9 and TRBJ1-1; D not resolved. V lost 0 bases and J lost 4, with 10 bases in between. CDR1 is SGDLS, CDR2 YYNGEE, per germline. This CDR3 has 14 residues. CDR3 region: CASSVGPGSTEAFF. DNA of the CDR3: TGTGCCAGCAGCGTAGGGCCCGGTAGCACTGAAGCTTTCTTT.

The chain recombines TRBV7-2 with TRBJ2-7; 9 nucleotides align to TRBD2. Germline CDR1 is SGHTA and CDR2 is FQGNSA. The CDR3 length is 13 residues. Unmatched junction bases numbered 6, after V lost 10 bases and J lost 2 bases. The CDR3 region is CATSTSGTYEQYF. The CDR3 DNA follows: TGTGCCACCTCGACTAGCGGAACCTACGAGCAGTACTTC.

This chain's CDR3 is CASSRDRVYNEQFF. CDR3 nucleotides: TGTGCCAGCAGCCGGGACAGGGTTTACAATGAGCAGTTCTTC. V gene TRBV6-5 combines with J gene TRBJ2-1; TRBD1 agrees at 9 bases. With 6 bases clipped from V and 4 bases from J, the junction kept 4 bases outside the gene matches. This CDR3 has 14 amino acids. Germline V gene lookup returns CDR1 MNHEY and CDR2 SVGAGI.

This chain joins TRBV19 and TRBJ2-7; 7 nucleotides align to TRBD1. J gave up 2 bases and V 3 bases, and 13 bases lay outside the gene matches. Germline V gives CDR1 LNHDA, CDR2 SQIVND (reference sequence). The CDR3 loop spans 17 amino acids. The CDR3 DNA follows: TGTGCCAGTAGTATCCAAACCGGGACAGAGACACCCTACGAGCAGTACTTC. This codes for CASSIQTGTETPYEQYF.

The genes are TRBV13 and TRBJ2-5; possibly TRBD1 for D (5 bases). The DNA end lines up better with TRBJ2-7; the J call may be wrong. The CDR3 length is 13 residues. Germline values: CDR1 PRHDT, CDR2 FYEKMQ (reference sequence). The chain's CDR3 is CASSFNRMYEQYF. The CDR3 DNA reads TGTGCCAGCAGCTTCAACAGGATGTACGAGCAGTACTTC.

The CDR3 loop is CASSSVDWGTEAFF. The CDR3 nucleotides read TGTGCCAGCAGCTCAGTCGATTGGGGGACTGAAGCTTTCTTT. The chain recombines TRBV7-2 with TRBJ1-1, with D possibly TRBD1 on 5 matching bases. The CDR3 has 14 residues. Germline V gives CDR1 SGHTA, CDR2 FQGNSA. V lost 4 bases to trimming and J lost 5 bases, with 14 bases between them.

V gene TRBV10-3 combines with J gene TRBJ1-2; D might be TRBD1 (5 bases). The CDR3 is 14 amino acids. CDR1 and CDR2 from the germline V gene are ENHRY and SYGVKD. Trimming took off 5 bases at V and 8 bases at J, with 18 bases between the two ends. CDR3 in DNA: TGTGCCATCAGTCAAGCGGGGGATCAACTGGGCTACACCTTC. It codes for CAISQAGDQLGYTF.

The V gene is TRBV6-5, the J gene TRBJ1-1; tentative D call: TRBD1 (5 bases). Germline V gives CDR1 MNHEY, CDR2 SVGAGI. The CDR3 is 13 residues long. V gave up 4 bases and J gave up 1 base, with 7 bases separating them. Here the CDR3 DNA reads TGTGCCAGCAGTTTCGACAGGAACACTGAAGCTTTCTTT. Translation: CASSFDRNTEAFF.

The rearrangement links TRBV5-6 to TRBJ2-3, with TRBD2 matching over 9 bases. With V trimmed by 7 bases and J by 1 base, 1 base remained unmatched. The CDR3 is 13 amino acids. Germline CDR1 SGHDT, CDR2 YYEEEE. In DNA, the CDR3 is TGTGCCAGCTGGACTAGCGGCACAGATACGCAGTATTTT. Translating gives CASWTSGTDTQYF.

This chain uses TRBV6-5 with TRBJ1-2; 8 bases agree with TRBD1. The J segment lost 8 bases and the V segment lost 5 bases, leaving 4 bases of the junction unmatched. The germline V gene has CDR1 MNHEY and CDR2 SVGAGI. The CDR3 spans 12 residues. The CDR3 sequence is CASSLRQGGYTF. CDR3 DNA sequence: TGTGCCAGCAGTCTACGACAGGGGGGCTACACCTTC.

The V gene is TRBV9, the J gene TRBJ2-7, with D possibly matching TRBD1 (6 bases). Germline lookup yields CDR1 SGDLS and CDR2 YYNGEE. The ends were cut back, 4 bases at V and 4 bases at J, with 9 bases in the middle. The CDR3 has 12 amino acids. The CDR3 loop reads CASSPQGYEQYF. Here the CDR3 DNA reads TGTGCCAGCAGCCCCCAGGGGTACGAGCAGTACTTC.

V is TRBV4-1 and J is TRBJ2-1; D is uncertain. Germline lookup yields CDR1 MGHRA and CDR2 YSYEKL. The germline V and J ends were trimmed by 3 bases and 0 bases, with 6 bases remaining between them. This CDR3 comprises 14 residues. CDR3 in DNA: TGCGCCAGCAGCCAGCAGAGCTCCTACAATGAGCAGTTCTTC. This gives the protein CASSQQSSYNEQFF.

The chain uses TRBV7-6 and TRBJ2-3; unclear D gene. This CDR3 region has 12 residues. The V and J ends lost 5 bases and 1 base respectively, with 4 bases between them. Germline CDR1 is SGHVS and CDR2 is FNYEAQ. As DNA, the CDR3 is TGTGCCAGCAGCACCCGCACAGATACGCAGTATTTT. Its translation is CASSTRTDTQYF.